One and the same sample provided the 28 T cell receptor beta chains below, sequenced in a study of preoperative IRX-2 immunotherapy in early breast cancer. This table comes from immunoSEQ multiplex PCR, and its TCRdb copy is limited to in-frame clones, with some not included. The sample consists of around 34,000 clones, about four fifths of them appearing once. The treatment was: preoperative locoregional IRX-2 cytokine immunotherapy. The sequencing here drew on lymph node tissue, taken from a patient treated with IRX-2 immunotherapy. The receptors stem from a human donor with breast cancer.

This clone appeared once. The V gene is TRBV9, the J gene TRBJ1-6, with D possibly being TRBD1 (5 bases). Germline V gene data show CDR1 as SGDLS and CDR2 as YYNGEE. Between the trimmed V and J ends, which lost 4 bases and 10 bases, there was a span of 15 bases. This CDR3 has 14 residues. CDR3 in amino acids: CASSQGSVGSPLHF. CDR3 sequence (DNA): TGTGCCAGCAGCCAGGGTTCAGTAGGCTCACCCCTCCACTTT.

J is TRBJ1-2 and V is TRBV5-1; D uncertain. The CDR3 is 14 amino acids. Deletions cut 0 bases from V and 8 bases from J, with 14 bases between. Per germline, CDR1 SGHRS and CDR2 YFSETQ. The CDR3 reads CASSLASRTGGYTF. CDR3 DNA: TGCGCCAGCAGCTTGGCGTCAAGGACGGGAGGCTACACCTTC.

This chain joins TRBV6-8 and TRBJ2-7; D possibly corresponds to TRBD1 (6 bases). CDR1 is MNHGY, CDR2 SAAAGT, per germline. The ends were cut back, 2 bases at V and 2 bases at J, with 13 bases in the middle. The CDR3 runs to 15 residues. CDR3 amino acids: CASSYRQGSTYEQYF. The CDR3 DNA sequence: TGTGCCAGCAGTTACCGGCAGGGGTCGACCTACGAGCAGTACTTC.

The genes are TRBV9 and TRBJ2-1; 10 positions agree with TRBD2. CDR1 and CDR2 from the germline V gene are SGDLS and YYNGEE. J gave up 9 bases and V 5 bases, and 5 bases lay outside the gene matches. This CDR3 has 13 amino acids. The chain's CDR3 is CASSELAGGEQFF. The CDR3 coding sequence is TGTGCCAGCAGTGAATTAGCGGGAGGTGAGCAGTTCTTC.

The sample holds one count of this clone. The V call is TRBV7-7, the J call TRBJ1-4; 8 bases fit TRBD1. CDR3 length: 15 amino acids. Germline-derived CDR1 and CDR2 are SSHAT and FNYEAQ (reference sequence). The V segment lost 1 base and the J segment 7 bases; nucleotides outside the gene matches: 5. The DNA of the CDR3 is TGTGCCAGCAGCTTAGATGGCAGGGGGCCTGAAAAACTGTTTTTT. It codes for CASSLDGRGPEKLFF.

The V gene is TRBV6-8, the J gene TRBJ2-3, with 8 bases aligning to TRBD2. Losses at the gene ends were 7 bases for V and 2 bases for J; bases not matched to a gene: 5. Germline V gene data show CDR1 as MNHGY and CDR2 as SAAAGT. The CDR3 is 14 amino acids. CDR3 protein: CASNRAGDTDTQYF. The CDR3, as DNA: TGTGCCAGCAATAGAGCGGGGGACACAGATACGCAGTATTTT.

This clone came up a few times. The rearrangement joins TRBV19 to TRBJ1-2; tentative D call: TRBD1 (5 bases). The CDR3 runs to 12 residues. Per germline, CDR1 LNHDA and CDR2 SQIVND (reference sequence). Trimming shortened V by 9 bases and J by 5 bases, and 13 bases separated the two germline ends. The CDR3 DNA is TGTGCCAGCGGGCGGGGGACTTATGGCTACACCTTC. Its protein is CASGRGTYGYTF. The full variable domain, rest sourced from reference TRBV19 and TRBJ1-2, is DGGITQSPKYLFRKEGQNVTLSCEQNLNHDAMYWYRQDPGQGLRLIYYSQIVNDFQKGDIAEGYSVSREKKESFPLTVTSAQKNPTAFYLCASGRGTYGYTFGSGTRLTVV.

CDR3 DNA sequence: TGCGCCAGCAGCAGGGACCGCGCTAGAACTGAAGCTTTCTTT. Protein sequence: CASSRDRARTEAFF. The V gene is TRBV5-1, the J gene TRBJ1-1; the D gene is possibly TRBD1 (5 bases). CDR1 and CDR2 from the germline V gene are SGHRS and YFSETQ. There are 14 residues in the CDR3. The germline V and J ends were trimmed by 4 bases and 5 bases, with 15 bases remaining between them.

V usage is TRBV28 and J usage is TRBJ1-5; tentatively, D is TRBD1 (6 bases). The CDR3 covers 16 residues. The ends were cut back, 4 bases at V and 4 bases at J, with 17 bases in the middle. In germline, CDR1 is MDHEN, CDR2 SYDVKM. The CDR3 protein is CASSSDRQWGNQPQHF. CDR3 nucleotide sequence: TGTGCCAGCAGTTCCGACAGGCAGTGGGGGAATCAGCCCCAGCATTTT.

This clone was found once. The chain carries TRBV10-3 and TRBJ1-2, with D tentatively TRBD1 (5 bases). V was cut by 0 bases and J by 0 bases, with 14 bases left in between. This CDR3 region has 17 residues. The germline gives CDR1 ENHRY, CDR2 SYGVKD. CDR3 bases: TGTGCCATCAGTGAGTCGAATAGGGGCCGAGCTAACTATGGCTACACCTTC. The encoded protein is CAISESNRGRANYGYTF.

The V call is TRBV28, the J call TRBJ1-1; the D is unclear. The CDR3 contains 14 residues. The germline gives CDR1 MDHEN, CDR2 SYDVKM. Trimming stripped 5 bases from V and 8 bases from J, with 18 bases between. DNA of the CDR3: TGTGCCAGCAGTACCCGGGCCAGGAGAATCGAAGCTTTCTTT. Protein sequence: CASSTRARRIEAFF.

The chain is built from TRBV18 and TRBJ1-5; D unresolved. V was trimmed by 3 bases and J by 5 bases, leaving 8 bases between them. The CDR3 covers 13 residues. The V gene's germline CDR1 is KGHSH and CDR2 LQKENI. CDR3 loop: CASSPFEDQPQHF. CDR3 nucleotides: TGTGCCAGCTCACCTTTCGAGGATCAGCCCCAGCATTTT.

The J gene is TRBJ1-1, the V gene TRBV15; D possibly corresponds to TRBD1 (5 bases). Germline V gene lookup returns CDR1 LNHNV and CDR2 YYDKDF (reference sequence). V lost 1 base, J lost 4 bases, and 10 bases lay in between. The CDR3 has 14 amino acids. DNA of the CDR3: TGTGCCACCAGCAGAGGATCCGGGGGCACTGAAGCTTTCTTT. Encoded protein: CATSRGSGGTEAFF.

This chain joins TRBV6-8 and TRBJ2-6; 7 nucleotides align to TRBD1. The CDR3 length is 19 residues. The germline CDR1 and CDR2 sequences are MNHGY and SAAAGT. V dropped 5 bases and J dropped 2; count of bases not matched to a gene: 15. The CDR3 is CASSLRRDRSRPGANVLTF. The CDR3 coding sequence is TGTGCCAGCAGTCTACGTCGGGACAGAAGCCGCCCTGGGGCCAACGTCCTGACTTTC.

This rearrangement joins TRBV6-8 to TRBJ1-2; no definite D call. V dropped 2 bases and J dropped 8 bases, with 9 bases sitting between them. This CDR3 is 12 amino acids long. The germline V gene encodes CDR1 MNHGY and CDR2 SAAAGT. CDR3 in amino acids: CASSYARRGYTF. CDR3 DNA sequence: TGTGCCAGCAGTTACGCCAGGCGAGGCTACACCTTC.

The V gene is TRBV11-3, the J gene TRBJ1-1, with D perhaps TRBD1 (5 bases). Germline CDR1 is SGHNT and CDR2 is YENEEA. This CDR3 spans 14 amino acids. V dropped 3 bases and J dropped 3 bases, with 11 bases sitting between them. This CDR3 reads CASSLGTAYTEAFF. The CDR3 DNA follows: TGTGCCAGCAGCTTGGGGACGGCCTACACTGAAGCTTTCTTT. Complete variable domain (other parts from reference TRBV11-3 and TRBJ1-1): EAGVVQSPRYKIIEKKQPVAFWCNPISGHNTLYWYLQNLGQGPELLIRYENEEAVDDSQLPKDRFSAERLKGVDSTLKIQPAELGDSAVYLCASSLGTAYTEAFFGQGTRLTVV.

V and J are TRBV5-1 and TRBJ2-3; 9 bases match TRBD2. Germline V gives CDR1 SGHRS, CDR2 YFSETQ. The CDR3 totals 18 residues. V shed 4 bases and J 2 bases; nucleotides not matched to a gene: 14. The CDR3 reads CASSRQGLAGGLTDTQYF. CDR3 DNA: TGCGCCAGCAGCCGACAGGGACTTGCGGGAGGGCTCACAGATACGCAGTATTTT.

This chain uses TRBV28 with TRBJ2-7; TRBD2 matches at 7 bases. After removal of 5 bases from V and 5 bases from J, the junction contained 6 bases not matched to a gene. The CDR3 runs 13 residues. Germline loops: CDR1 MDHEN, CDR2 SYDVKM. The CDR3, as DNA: TGTGCCAGCAGTACGGGGGGTTTCGACGAGCAGTACTTC. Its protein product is CASSTGGFDEQYF.

The CDR3 DNA is TGTGCCAGCAGCTTCCTGGGACAGGGCACTGAAGCTTTCTTT. As protein: CASSFLGQGTEAFF. The chain employs TRBV7-5 and TRBJ1-1; the table assigns TRBD1, which was not confirmed against the DNA. TRBV7-5 is flagged as a pseudogene. There are 14 residues in the CDR3.

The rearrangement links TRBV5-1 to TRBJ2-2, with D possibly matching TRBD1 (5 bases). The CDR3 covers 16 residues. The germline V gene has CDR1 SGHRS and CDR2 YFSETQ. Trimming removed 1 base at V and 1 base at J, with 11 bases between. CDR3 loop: CASSLSGAMNTGELFF. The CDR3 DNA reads TGCGCCAGCAGCTTGAGTGGGGCAATGAACACCGGGGAGCTGTTTTTT.

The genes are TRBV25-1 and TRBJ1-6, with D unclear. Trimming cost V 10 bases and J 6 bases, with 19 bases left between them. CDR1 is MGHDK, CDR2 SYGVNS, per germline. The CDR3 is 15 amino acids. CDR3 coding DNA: TGTGCCACCCGGGAGGAACGGAGCTTTAATTCACCCCTCCACTTT. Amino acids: CATREERSFNSPLHF.

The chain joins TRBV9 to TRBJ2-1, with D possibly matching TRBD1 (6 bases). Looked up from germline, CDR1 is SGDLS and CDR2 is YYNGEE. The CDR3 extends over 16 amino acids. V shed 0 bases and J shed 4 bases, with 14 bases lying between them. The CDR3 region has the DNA TGTGCCAGCAGCGTAGGTAGGGGGAGAGTGTACAATGAGCAGTTCTTC. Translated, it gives CASSVGRGRVYNEQFF. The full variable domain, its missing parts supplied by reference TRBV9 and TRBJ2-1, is DSGVTQTPKHLITATGQRVTLRCSPRSGDLSVYWYQQSLDQGLQFLIQYYNGEERAKGNILERFSAQQFPDLHSELNLSSLELGDSALYFCASSVGRGRVYNEQFFGPGTRLTVL.

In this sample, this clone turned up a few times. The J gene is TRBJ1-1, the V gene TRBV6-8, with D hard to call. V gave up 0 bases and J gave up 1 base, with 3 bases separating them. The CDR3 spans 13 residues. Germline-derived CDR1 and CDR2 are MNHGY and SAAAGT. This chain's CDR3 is CASSYSWNTEAFF. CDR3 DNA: TGTGCCAGCAGTTACTCTTGGAACACTGAAGCTTTCTTT.

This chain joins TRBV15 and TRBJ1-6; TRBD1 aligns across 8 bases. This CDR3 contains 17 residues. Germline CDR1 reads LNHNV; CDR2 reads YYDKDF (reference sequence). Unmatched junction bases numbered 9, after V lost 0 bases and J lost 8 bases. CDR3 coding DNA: TGTGCCACCAGCAGAGAAGGAAACAGGGGGAGGTATTCACCCCTCCACTTT. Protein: CATSREGNRGRYSPLHF.

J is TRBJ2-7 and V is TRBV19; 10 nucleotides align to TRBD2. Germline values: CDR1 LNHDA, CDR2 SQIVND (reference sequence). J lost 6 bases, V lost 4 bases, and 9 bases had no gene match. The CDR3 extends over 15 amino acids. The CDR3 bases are TGTGCCAGTAGTAACCCGGGACTAGCGATTTGCGAGCAGTACTTC. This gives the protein CASSNPGLAICEQYF.

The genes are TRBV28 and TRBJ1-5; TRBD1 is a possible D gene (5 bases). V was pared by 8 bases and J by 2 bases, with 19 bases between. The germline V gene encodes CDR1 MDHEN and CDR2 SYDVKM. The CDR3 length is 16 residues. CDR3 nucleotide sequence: TGTGCCAGCCGCCTGCAGGGATACGTGGGCAATCAGCCCCAGCATTTT. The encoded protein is CASRLQGYVGNQPQHF.

The DNA for the CDR3 is TGCGCCAGCAGCTTGGTTGGACAGACCTCCTACGAGCAGTACTTC. Protein sequence: CASSLVGQTSYEQYF. The V and J genes are TRBV5-1 and TRBJ2-7; possibly TRBD1 for D (6 bases). The V gene's germline CDR1 is SGHRS and CDR2 YFSETQ. The CDR3 has 15 residues. The V end lost 0 bases, the J end lost 0 bases, and 10 bases lay between the germline ends.

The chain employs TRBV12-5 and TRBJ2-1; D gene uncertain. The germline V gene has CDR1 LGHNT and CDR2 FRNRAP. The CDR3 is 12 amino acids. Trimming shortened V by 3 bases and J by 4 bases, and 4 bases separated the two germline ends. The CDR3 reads CASGFGYNEQFF. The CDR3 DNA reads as TGTGCTAGTGGTTTCGGGTACAATGAGCAGTTCTTC.